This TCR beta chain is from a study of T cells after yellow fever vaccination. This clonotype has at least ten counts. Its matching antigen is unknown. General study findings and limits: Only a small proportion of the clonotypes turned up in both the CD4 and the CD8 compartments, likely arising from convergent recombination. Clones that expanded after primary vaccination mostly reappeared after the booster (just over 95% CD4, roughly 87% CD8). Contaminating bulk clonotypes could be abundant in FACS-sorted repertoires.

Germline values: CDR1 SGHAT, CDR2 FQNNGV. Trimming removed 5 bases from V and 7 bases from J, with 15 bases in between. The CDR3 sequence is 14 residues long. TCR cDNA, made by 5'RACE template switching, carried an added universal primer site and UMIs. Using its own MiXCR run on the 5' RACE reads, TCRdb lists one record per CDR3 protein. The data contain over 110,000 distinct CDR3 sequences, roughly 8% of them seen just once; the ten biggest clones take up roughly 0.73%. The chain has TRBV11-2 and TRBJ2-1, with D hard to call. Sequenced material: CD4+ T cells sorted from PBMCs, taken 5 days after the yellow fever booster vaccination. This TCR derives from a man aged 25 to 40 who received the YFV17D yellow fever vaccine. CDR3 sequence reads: CASSPPTSINEQFF. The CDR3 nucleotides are TGTGCCAGCAGCCCGCCTACGTCGATAAATGAGCAGTTCTTC.